Listed below are T cell receptor beta chains from one sample, sequenced in a study of shared clonotypes between healthy human individuals. Here immunoSEQ multiplex PCR was the method, and the copy in TCRdb shows in-frame clones only, minus some. The top ten hold about 25% of the sample, which has under 1 million clones, around 93% seen once. Sequencing was performed on naive CD8+ T cells sorted from blood. The receptors derive from a young man in good health. The CDR3 runs from the conserved cysteine through the conserved F or W.

J gene: TRBJ2-6
V gene: TRBV4-3
CDR3 protein: CASSQDLAGGSVSGANVLTF

J gene: TRBJ2-1
V gene: TRBV7-9
CDR3 protein: CASGPGYNEQFF

J gene: TRBJ2-1
V gene: TRBV2
CDR3 protein: CASMVSGSSYNEQFF

J gene: TRBJ1-2
V gene: TRBV13
CDR3 protein: CASSLGGDGGYTF

J gene: TRBJ2-7
V gene: TRBV9
CDR3 protein: CASSVGTGPYEQYF

J gene: TRBJ2-1
V gene: TRBV7-9
CDR3 protein: CASSLALGQSSYNEQFF

J gene: TRBJ2-2
V gene: TRBV7-8
CDR3 protein: CASSLDSLQYPRYTGELFF

J gene: TRBJ2-3
V gene: TRBV29-1
CDR3 protein: CSVEAGTSGDTQYF

J gene: TRBJ2-1
V gene: TRBV29-1
CDR3 protein: CSVDGSGINEQFF

J gene: TRBJ1-1
V gene: TRBV28
CDR3 protein: CATGTADVMNTEAFF